The rows below give T cell receptor beta chains drawn from one sample of a study of persistence of HIV-infected CD4 T cells. Their antigens are not known. Data came from immunoSEQ multiplex PCR; TCRdb stores just in-frame clones and leaves some out. The sample lists tens of thousands of clones; 74% were seen once. The specimen was CD4+ T cells sorted from PBMCs after roughly 17-hour stimulation, collected from a patient who received antiretroviral therapy. The receptor source for this set is an adult man with HIV who was CMV-seropositive. Both conserved end residues are part of each CDR3. The D gene is left open where the match is weak. Clone size appears in some rows only: once, few, many, or a class for an expanded clone.

d_call | clone_size | j_call | v_call | cdr3_nt | cdr3_aa
TRBD1 | once | TRBJ1-4 | TRBV7-9 | TGTGCCAGCAGCCCTGGACAGGATAATGAAAAACTGTTTTTT | CASSPGQDNEKLFF
NA | NA | TRBJ2-1 | TRBV6-5 | TGTGCCAGCTCCTCCTACGGGACCCAGAATGAGCAGTTCTTC | CASSSYGTQNEQFF
TRBD2 | NA | TRBJ2-1 | TRBV2 | TGTGCCAGCAGTGTGAGCGGGGGGGCCGTCAATGAGCAGTTCTTC | CASSVSGGAVNEQFF
TRBD1 | once | TRBJ2-2 | TRBV28 | TGTGCCAGCAGAAGGGACAGCTACACCGGGGAGCTGTTTTTT | CASRRDSYTGELFF
NA | NA | TRBJ1-4 | TRBV6-6 | TGTGCCAGCAGTTACTTCGGAGGCGGACTGTTTTTT | CASSYFGGGLFF
NA | NA | TRBJ1-1 | TRBV27 | TGTGCCAGCAGTTTCCGGGGAATGGGGAACACTGAAGCTTTCTTT | CASSFRGMGNTEAFF
NA | NA | TRBJ1-1 | TRBV30 | TGTGCCTGGAGTGTACAGGGCGTCACTGAAGCTTTCTTT | CAWSVQGVTEAFF
NA | NA | TRBJ2-1 | TRBV2 | TGTGCCAGCAGTGAGTTCCGGGAGCAGTTCTTC | CASSEFREQFF
TRBD1 | once | TRBJ1-5 | TRBV6-5 | TGTGCCAGCATTACCGACAGGGCGGGCAATCAGCCCCAGCATTTT | CASITDRAGNQPQHF
NA | NA | TRBJ2-7 | TRBV15 | TGTGCCACCAGCAGGACTAACTCCTACGAGCAGTACTTC | CATSRTNSYEQYF
NA | NA | TRBJ1-1 | TRBV1 | TGCACCAGCAGCCCGACCGGTGGGACAGGGGGTGAGGACATGAACACTGAAGCTTTCTTT | CTSSPTGGTGGEDMNTEAFF
TRBD1 | NA | TRBJ2-7 | TRBV4-1 | TGCGCCAGCAGCCCAACCGACCAACACGGACAGGGATACTTC | CASSPTDQHGQGYF
NA | NA | TRBJ2-2 | TRBV24-1 | TGTGCCACCAGTGATCGGCGGCGCGGCGGAGGGGGTCACACCGGGGAGCTGTTTTTT | CATSDRRRGGGGHTGELFF
NA | NA | TRBJ2-7 | TRBV19 | TGTGCCAGTAGCAACCTGATAAACTACGAGCAGTACTTC | CASSNLINYEQYF
NA | NA | TRBJ1-6 | TRBV12-3/TRBV12-4 | TGTGCCAGCAGCTCAGCTACTACACCCCTCCACTTT | CASSSATTPLHF
TRBD1 | NA | TRBJ2-5 | TRBV12-5 | TGTGCTAGTGGTTTCTACCCGGGACAGGCGGGGACCCAGTACTTC | CASGFYPGQAGTQYF
NA | NA | TRBJ2-3 | TRBV25-1 | TGTGCCAGCAACCTTGACGGCACAGATACGCAGTATTTT | CASNLDGTDTQYF
NA | NA | TRBJ1-4 | TRBV12-3/TRBV12-4 | TGTGCCAGCAGTACCTTTCAGGGAGGCGAACTGTTTTTT | CASSTFQGGELFF
TRBD1 | NA | TRBJ2-4 | TRBV28 | TGTGCCAGCAGTCCACGGACAGGGGCCCTTGGGGCCAAAAACATTCAGTACTTC | CASSPRTGALGAKNIQYF
TRBD1 | NA | TRBJ1-6 | TRBV28 | TGTGCCGCGCAGGGGGTGGATAATTCACCCCTCCACTTT | CAAQGVDNSPLHF
NA | once | TRBJ1-6 | TRBV5-4 | TGTGCCAGCAGCTTACCCCACTCGGATAATAATTCACCCCTCCACTTT | CASSLPHSDNNSPLHF
TRBD1 | NA | TRBJ2-7 | TRBV11-2 | TGTGCCAGCAGCTTATGGCAGGGGGCGGGAGAGCAGTACTTC | CASSLWQGAGEQYF
NA | NA | TRBJ1-1 | TRBV27 | TGTGCCAGCAGTTTTGGGGGGAACACTGAAGCTTTCTTT | CASSFGGNTEAFF
NA | NA | TRBJ2-7 | TRBV7-2 | TGTGCCAGCAGCTCCGGGACCTCCGCGGCCTACGAGCAGTACTTC | CASSSGTSAAYEQYF
NA | NA | TRBJ1-2 | TRBV28 | TGTGCCAGCAAACTACAGGGAACATATGGCTACACCTTC | CASKLQGTYGYTF
TRBD1 | NA | TRBJ1-2 | TRBV27 | TGTGCCAGCAGTTCTGGACAGGGGGGCTATGGCTACACCTTC | CASSSGQGGYGYTF
TRBD1 | NA | TRBJ2-3 | TRBV6-4 | TGTGCCAGCCAAAAGGACAGGCACACAGATACGCAGTATTTT | CASQKDRHTDTQYF
NA | NA | TRBJ1-2 | TRBV4-2 | TGTGCCAGCAGCCCCGGCGGGTCGGTTGGCTACACCTTC | CASSPGGSVGYTF
TRBD1 | NA | TRBJ2-6 | TRBV18 | TGTGCCAGCTCACCACGACAGGGATTGGGGGCCAACGTCCTGACTTTC | CASSPRQGLGANVLTF
NA | NA | TRBJ2-3 | TRBV12-5 | TGTGCTAGTGCCCGTCTCACAGATACGCAGTATTTT | CASARLTDTQYF
NA | NA | TRBJ1-3 | TRBV5-1 | TGCGCCAGCAGCTCCACAGGGTCTGGAAACACCATATATTTT | CASSSTGSGNTIYF
TRBD1 | NA | TRBJ2-7 | TRBV27 | TGTGCCAGCAGTTTGTTACCGGGACAGGGGGCGAGCGAGCAGTACTTC | CASSLLPGQGASEQYF
NA | once | TRBJ2-7 | TRBV18 | TGTGCCAGCTCAGCAACCTCCTACGAGCAGTACTTC | CASSATSYEQYF
TRBD1 | NA | TRBJ2-7 | TRBV5-8 | TGTGCCAGCACGCGGACAGGGAGGTACGAGCAGTACTTC | CASTRTGRYEQYF
TRBD2 | NA | TRBJ2-3 | TRBV29-1 | TGCAGCGTTGCGGGGGGTAGCACAGATACGCAGTATTTT | CSVAGGSTDTQYF